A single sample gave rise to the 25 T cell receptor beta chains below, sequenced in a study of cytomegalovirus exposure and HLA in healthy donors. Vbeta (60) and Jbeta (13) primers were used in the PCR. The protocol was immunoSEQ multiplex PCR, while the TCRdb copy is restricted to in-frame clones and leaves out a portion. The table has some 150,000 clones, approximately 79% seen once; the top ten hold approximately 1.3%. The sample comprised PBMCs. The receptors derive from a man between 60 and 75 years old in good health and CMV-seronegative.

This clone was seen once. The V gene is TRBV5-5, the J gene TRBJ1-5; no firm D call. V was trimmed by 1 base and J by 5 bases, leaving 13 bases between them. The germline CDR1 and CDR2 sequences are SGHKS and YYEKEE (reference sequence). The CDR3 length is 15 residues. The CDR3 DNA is TGTGCCAGCAGCTTGACGGGAGTTCCCTATCAGCCCCAGCATTTT. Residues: CASSLTGVPYQPQHF.

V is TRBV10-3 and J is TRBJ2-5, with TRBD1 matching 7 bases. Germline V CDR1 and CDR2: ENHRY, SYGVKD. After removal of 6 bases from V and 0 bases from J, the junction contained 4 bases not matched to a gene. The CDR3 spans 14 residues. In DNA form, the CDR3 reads TGTGCCATCAGGAGAGGGACAGACCAAGAGACCCAGTACTTC. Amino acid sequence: CAIRRGTDQETQYF.

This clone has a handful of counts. CDR3 sequence: CASSSLAGSNEQFF. CDR3 nucleotide sequence: TGCGCCAGCAGTAGCCTAGCGGGAAGCAATGAGCAGTTCTTC. The rearrangement joins TRBV10-1 to TRBJ2-1; 9 nucleotides line up with TRBD2. With 5 bases clipped from V and 6 bases from J, the junction kept 5 bases outside the gene matches. This CDR3 has 14 amino acids. Germline CDR1 is WNHNN and CDR2 is SYGVQD (reference sequence).

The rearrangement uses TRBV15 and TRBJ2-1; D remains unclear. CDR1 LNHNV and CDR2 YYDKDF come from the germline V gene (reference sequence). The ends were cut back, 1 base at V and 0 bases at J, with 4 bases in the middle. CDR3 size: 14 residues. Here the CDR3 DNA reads TGTGCCACCAGCAGAGCGGGCTCCTACAATGAGCAGTTCTTC. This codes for CATSRAGSYNEQFF.

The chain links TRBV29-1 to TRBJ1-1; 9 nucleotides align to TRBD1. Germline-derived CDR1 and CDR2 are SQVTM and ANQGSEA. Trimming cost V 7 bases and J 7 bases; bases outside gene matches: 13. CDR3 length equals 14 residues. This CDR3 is CSASWTGAQSEAFF. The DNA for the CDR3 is TGCAGCGCGAGTTGGACAGGGGCGCAAAGTGAAGCTTTCTTT.

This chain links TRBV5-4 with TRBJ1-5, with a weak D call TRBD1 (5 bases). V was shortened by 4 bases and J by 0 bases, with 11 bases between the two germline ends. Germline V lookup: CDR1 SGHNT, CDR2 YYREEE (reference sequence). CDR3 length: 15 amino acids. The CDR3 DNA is TGTGCCAGCAGCCTGGGGGAGGTTAGCAATCAGCCCCAGCATTTT. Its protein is CASSLGEVSNQPQHF.

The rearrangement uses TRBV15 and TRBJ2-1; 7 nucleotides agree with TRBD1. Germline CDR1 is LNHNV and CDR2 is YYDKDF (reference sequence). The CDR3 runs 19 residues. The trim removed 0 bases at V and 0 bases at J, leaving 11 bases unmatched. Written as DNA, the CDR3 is TGTGCCACCAGCAGAGAGGTAATGGGGACAGCAGGCTCCTACAATGAGCAGTTCTTC. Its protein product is CATSREVMGTAGSYNEQFF. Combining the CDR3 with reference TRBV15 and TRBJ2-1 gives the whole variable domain DAMVIQNPRYQVTQFGKPVTLSCSQTLNHNVMYWYQQKSSQAPKLLFHYYDKDFNNEADTPDNFQSRRPNTSFCFLDIRSPGLGDTAMYLCATSREVMGTAGSYNEQFFGPGTRLTVL.

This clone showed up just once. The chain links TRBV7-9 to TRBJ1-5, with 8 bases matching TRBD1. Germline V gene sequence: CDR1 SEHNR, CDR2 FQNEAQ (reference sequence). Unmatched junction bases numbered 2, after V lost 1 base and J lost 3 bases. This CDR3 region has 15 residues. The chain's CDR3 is CASSLVTGDNQPQHF. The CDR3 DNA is TGTGCCAGCAGCTTAGTGACAGGGGACAATCAGCCCCAGCATTTT.

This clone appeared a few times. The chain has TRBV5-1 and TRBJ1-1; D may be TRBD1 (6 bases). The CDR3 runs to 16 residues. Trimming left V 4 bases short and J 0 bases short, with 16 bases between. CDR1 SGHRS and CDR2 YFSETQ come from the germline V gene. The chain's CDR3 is CASSPAPQGMNTEAFF. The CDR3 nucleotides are TGCGCCAGCAGCCCCGCCCCACAGGGAATGAACACTGAAGCTTTCTTT.

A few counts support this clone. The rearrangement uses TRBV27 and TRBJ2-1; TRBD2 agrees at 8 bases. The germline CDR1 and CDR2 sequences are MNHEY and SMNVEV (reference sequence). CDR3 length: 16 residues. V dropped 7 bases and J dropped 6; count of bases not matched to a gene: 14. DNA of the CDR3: TGTGCCAGCACCCTCATCCCCGGGAGGGCCGGCAATGAGCAGTTCTTC. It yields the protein CASTLIPGRAGNEQFF.

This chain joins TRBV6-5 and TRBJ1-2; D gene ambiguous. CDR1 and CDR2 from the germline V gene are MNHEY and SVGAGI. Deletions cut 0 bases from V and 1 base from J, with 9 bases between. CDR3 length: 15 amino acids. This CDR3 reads CASSYSSTVNYGYTF. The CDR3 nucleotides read TGTGCCAGCAGTTACTCGAGCACCGTTAACTATGGCTACACCTTC.

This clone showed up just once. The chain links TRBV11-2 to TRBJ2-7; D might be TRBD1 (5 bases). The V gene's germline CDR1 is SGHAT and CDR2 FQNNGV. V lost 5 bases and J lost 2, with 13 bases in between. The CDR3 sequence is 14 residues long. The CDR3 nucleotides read TGTGCCAGCAGCAACCCAGGGATAACCTACGAGCAGTACTTC. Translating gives CASSNPGITYEQYF.

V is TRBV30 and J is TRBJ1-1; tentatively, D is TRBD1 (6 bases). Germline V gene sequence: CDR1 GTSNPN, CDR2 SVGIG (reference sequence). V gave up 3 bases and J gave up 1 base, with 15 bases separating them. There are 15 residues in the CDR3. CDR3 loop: CAWRTIGTPNTEAFF. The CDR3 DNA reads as TGTGCCTGGAGAACAATTGGGACACCGAACACTGAAGCTTTCTTT.

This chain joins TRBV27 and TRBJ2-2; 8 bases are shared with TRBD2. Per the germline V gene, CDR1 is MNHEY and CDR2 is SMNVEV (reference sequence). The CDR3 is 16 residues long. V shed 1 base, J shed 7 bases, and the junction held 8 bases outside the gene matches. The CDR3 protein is CASSLFGTSLGGELFF. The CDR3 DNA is TGTGCCAGCAGTTTATTTGGGACTAGTCTTGGCGGGGAGCTGTTTTTT.

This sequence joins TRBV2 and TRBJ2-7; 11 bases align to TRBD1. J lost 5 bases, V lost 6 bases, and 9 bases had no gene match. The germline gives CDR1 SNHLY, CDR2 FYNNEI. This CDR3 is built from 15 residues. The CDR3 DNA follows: TGTGCCAGCAGCGCTGGACAGGGGGCCGTCCACGAGCAGTACTTC. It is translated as CASSAGQGAVHEQYF.

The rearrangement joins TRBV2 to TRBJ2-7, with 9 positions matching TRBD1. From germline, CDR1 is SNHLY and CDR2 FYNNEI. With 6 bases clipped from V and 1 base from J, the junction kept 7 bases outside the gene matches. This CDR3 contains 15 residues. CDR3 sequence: CASRGQGRSSYEQYF. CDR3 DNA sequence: TGTGCCAGCAGGGGACAGGGAAGGAGTTCCTACGAGCAGTACTTC.

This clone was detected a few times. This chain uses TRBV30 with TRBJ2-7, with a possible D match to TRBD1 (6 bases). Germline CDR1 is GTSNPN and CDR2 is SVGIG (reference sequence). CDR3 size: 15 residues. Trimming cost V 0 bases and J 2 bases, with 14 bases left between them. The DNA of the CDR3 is TGTGCCTGGAGTGTAGGGGGAGTAAATGCCTACGAGCAGTACTTC. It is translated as CAWSVGGVNAYEQYF.

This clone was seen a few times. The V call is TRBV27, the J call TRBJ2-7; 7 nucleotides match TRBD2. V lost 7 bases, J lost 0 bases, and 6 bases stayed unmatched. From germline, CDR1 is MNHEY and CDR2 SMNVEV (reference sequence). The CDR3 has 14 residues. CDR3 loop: CASIPGGRSYEQYF. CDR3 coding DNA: TGTGCCAGCATCCCGGGAGGCCGCTCCTACGAGCAGTACTTC.

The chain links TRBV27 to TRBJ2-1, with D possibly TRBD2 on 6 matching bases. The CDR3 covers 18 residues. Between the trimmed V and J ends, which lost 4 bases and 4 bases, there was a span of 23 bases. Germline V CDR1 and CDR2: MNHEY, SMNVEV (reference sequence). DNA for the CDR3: TGTGCCAGCAGTTCGCCCTCTGGGGGAGGCCTTACTTACAATGAGCAGTTCTTC. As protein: CASSSPSGGGLTYNEQFF.

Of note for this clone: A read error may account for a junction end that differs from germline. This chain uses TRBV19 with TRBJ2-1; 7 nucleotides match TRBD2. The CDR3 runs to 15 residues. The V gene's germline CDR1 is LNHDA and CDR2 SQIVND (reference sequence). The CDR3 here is CASSNQAGSPNGQFF. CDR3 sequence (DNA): TGTGCCAGTAGTAACCAAGCGGGGTCCCCCAATGGGCAGTTCTTC.

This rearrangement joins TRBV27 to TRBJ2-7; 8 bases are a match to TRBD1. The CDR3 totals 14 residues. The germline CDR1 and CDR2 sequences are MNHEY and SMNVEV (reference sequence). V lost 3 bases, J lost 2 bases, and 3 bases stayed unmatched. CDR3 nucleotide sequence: TGTGCCAGCAGTTTGGGACAGGAGGCCTACGAGCAGTACTTC. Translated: CASSLGQEAYEQYF.

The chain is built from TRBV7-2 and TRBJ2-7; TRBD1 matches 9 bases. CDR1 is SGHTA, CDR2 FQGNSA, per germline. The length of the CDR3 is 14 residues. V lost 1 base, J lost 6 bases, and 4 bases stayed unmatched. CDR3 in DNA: TGTGCCAGCAGCTTAGACAGGGGGCTCTCCGAGCAGTACTTC. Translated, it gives CASSLDRGLSEQYF.

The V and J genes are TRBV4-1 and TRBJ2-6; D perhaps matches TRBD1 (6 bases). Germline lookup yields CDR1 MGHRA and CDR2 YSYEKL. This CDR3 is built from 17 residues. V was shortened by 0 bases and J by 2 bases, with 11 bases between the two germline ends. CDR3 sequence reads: CASSQDNRVAGANVLTF. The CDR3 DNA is TGCGCCAGCAGCCAAGACAACAGGGTGGCTGGGGCCAACGTCCTGACTTTC.

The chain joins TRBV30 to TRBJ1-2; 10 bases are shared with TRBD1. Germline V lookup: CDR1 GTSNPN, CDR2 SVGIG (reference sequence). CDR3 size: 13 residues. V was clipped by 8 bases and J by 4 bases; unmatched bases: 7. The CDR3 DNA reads TGTGCCCTTGACAGGGGGCCCGGCTATGGCTACACCTTC. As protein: CALDRGPGYGYTF.

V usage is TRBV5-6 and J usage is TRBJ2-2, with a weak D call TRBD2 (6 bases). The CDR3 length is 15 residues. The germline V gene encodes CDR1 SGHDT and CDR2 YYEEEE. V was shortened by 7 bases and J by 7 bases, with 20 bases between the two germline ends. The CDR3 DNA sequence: TGTGCCAGCCAACGGGACTTCGGATGGGGCGGGGAGCTGTTTTTT. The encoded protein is CASQRDFGWGGELFF.